The sequence of this T cell receptor beta chain was determined in a study of T-cell memory formation after mild COVID-19. Study-level background: Largely donor-specific TCR clusters were found. Study outcomes and limitations: Some SARS-CoV-2-responding clones were already detected in memory before infection. Clones that contracted clustered mainly in CM and EM if CD4+ and in EMRA if CD8+.

This clonotype was counted a few times. The antigen remains undetermined. V lost 3 bases to trimming and J lost 0 bases, with 19 bases between them. Germline values: CDR1 DFQATT, CDR2 SNEGSKA (reference sequence). The CDR3 runs 17 residues. 5'RACE with constant-segment primers yielded barcoded, UMI-tagged TCR alpha and TCR beta cDNA libraries. Via MiXCR, TCRdb re-called the 5' RACE reads, giving one row per CDR3 protein. The sample holds about 430,000 distinct CDR3 sequences; roughly 17% are singletons and the top ten take around a fifth. Input material: PBMCs or a T cell subset sorted from them (not recorded which). The sequence was collected from a man between 18 and 29 years old who had mild COVID-19 (a few samples of this study predate the infection). Cell type and time point are not known. This chain joins TRBV20-1 and TRBJ2-3, with a tentative D call TRBD2 (5 bases). The CDR3 sequence: CSASWLAVRSSTDTQYF. DNA of the CDR3: TGCAGTGCTAGTTGGCTAGCAGTAAGGTCTAGCACAGATACGCAGTATTTT.